This TCR beta chain appears in the sequencing data of a study of beta chain features in type 1 diabetes. Every isolated RNA sample was fully reverse transcribed, so sequencing captured expressed TCRB transcripts. Sequencing used immunoSEQ multiplex PCR; TCRdb keeps in-frame clones, though not all of them. Of about 930,000 clones in the sample, roughly 16% were seen once. Donors contributed one heparinised blood draw apiece, averaging about 110 mL. CD4+ naive, central memory, regulatory and stem cell-like memory subsets were isolated by sorting on CD45RO/CCR7/CD25/CD127/CD95/CD27. V lost 4 bases to trimming and J lost 7 bases, with 9 bases between them. The germline CDR1 and CDR2 sequences are SGHDT and YYEEEE. The CDR3 consists of 11 residues. General observations from the study: Naive, central memory and Treg TCRB repertoires appeared more alike in patients than in healthy donors.

There are a few counts of this clone. The antigen remains unidentified. The chain combines TRBV5-6 with TRBJ2-7; D is unresolved. The receptor's source is a woman younger than 35 in good health. The sequenced sample was naive CD4+ T cells from blood. The CDR3 DNA reads TGTGCCAGCAGCCGTCGACAAGAGCAGTACTTC. This translates into CASSRRQEQYF. The entire variable domain, with the rest obtained from reference TRBV5-6 and TRBJ2-7, is as follows: DAGVTQSPTHLIKTRGQQVTLRCSPKSGHDTVSWYQQALGQGPQFIFQYYEEEERQRGNFPDRFSGHQFPNYSSELNVNALLLGDSALYLCASSRRQEQYFGPGTRLTVT.